The 8 T cell receptor beta chains reported below all come from one sample, sequenced in a study of T cell clonotyping in hematopoietic cell transplantation. The data were produced by immunoSEQ multiplex PCR, yet TCRdb's version contains in-frame clones alone and is incomplete. The data show some 8,000 clones, with 85% to 90% seen just once and approximately 4.2% held by the top ten. The sequenced sample was peripheral blood mononuclear cells, obtained at the time of graft-versus-host disease after allogeneic stem cell transplant. The receptors derive from a male patient aged 60 to 75 who had an allogeneic stem cell transplant from a related donor, so the T cells may come from the graft donor. Some clones in this sample may be carry-over from other donors' samples.

This clone came up a few times. This sample also contains other DNA sequences that code for the same CDR3. The J gene is TRBJ1-2, the V gene TRBV5-4; D is undetermined. CDR1 is SGHNT, CDR2 YYREEE, per germline (reference sequence). V gave up 0 bases and J gave up 2 bases, with 8 bases separating them. CDR3 length: 14 residues. CDR3 in DNA: TGTGCCAGCAGCTTGGGGGGTACCAACTATGGCTACACCTTC. This translates into CASSLGGTNYGYTF. The variable domain in full, completed from reference TRBV5-4 and TRBJ1-2, reads ETGVTQSPTHLIKTRGQQVTLRCSSQSGHNTVSWYQQALGQGPQFIFQYYREEENGRGNFPPRFSGLQFPNYSSELNVNALELDDSALYLCASSLGGTNYGYTFGSGTRLTVV.

V gene TRBV4-1 combines with J gene TRBJ1-1; no definite D call. V was cut by 0 bases and J by 0 bases, with 5 bases left in between. Germline CDR1 is MGHRA and CDR2 is YSYEKL. The CDR3 is 14 amino acids. CDR3 nucleotide sequence: TGCGCCAGCAGCCAAGAATCAATGAACACTGAAGCTTTCTTT. It is translated as CASSQESMNTEAFF.

The rearrangement links TRBV21-1 to TRBJ2-6; the D call TRBD1 from the table was never checked on the DNA. TRBV21-1 is assigned pseudogene status. CDR3 length: 19 residues. The CDR3 sequence is CASSKGLRGQGSGANVLTF. The CDR3 nucleotides are TGTGCCAGCAGCAAGGGCCTAAGGGGACAGGGCTCTGGGGCCAACGTCCTGACTTTC.

V usage is TRBV5-6 and J usage is TRBJ1-1, with D possibly matching TRBD1 (6 bases). Trimming took 4 bases from V and 4 from J, leaving 20 bases between them. This CDR3 region has 16 residues. Germline values: CDR1 SGHDT, CDR2 YYEEEE. The CDR3 DNA reads TGTGCCAGCAGCGTGGGAGGAGGGGGGGATCGCACTGAAGCTTTCTTT. Its translation is CASSVGGGGDRTEAFF.

The chain joins TRBV10-2 to TRBJ2-2, with TRBD1 matching 9 bases. The CDR3 runs to 16 residues. Losses at the gene ends were 10 bases for V and 2 bases for J; bases not matched to a gene: 11. From germline, CDR1 is WSHSY and CDR2 SAAADI. The CDR3 nucleotides read TGCGCCACCGCTCCCCGGGACAGGGTTAACACCGGGGAGCTGTTTTTT. Amino acid sequence: CATAPRDRVNTGELFF.

The rearrangement joins TRBV11-2 to TRBJ1-2; D not certain. The CDR3 is 13 amino acids. The V end was cut by 5 bases, the J end by 7 bases, with 14 bases between. CDR1 SGHAT and CDR2 FQNNGV come from the germline V gene. The CDR3 loop is CASSTQDVGGYTF. The CDR3 DNA sequence: TGTGCCAGCAGCACCCAGGACGTCGGTGGCTACACCTTC.

The V gene is TRBV2, the J gene TRBJ1-1; 8 nucleotides align to TRBD1. J gave up 8 bases and V 2 bases, and 19 bases lay outside the gene matches. Germline V gene data show CDR1 as SNHLY and CDR2 as FYNNEI. This CDR3 spans 18 amino acids. CDR3 nucleotide sequence: TGTGCCAGCAGTGAACAGGGGGCTTTGACCCGGTTGGTCCTAGAAGCTTTCTTT. As protein: CASSEQGALTRLVLEAFF. Full variable domain (remainder filled in from reference TRBV2 and TRBJ1-1): EPEVTQTPSHQVTQMGQEVILRCVPISNHLYFYWYRQILGQKVEFLVSFYNNEISEKSEIFDDQFSVERPDGSNFTLKIRSTKLEDSAMYFCASSEQGALTRLVLEAFFGQGTRLTVV.

The chain combines TRBV9 with TRBJ2-1; 8 nucleotides align to TRBD2. This CDR3 comprises 14 residues. V was pared by 0 bases and J by 8 bases, with 4 bases of the junction left unmatched. Germline V gene sequence: CDR1 SGDLS, CDR2 YYNGEE. In DNA form, the CDR3 reads TGTGCCAGCAGCGTAGTGGACGGGGGGGATGAGCAGTTCTTC. Translating it yields CASSVVDGGDEQFF.